This TCR beta chain was retrieved from a study of CD8+CD57+ T cells in acquired aplastic anemia. Study in general: Healthy donor CD4+ cell samples had a mean of about 10.8 million reads. Notes on the study in general: For CD8+ Simpson's diversity, patients and controls showed no significant difference. Patients and controls shared 25 to 35 CD8+ CDR3 sequences, highly expressed in patients.

The CDR3 spans 15 residues. Trimming removed 1 base from V and 6 bases from J, with 13 bases in between. Germline CDR1 LGHDT, CDR2 YNNKEL (reference sequence). This clonotype has ten or more counts. Its specificity is not known. The template for TCR beta VDJ and CDR3 sequence profiling was genomic DNA. MiXCR, run by TCRdb on the reads, gives a single entry per CDR3 protein. The sample lists about 160,000 distinct CDR3 sequences; approximately 44% were seen once. This receptor was taken from a human donor in good health. The V call is TRBV3-1, the J call TRBJ2-1; D is uncertain. The source material was sorted CD4+, CD8+, or CD8+CD57+ T cells (not recorded which) from PBMCs. Here the CDR3 DNA reads TGTGCCAGCAGCCAAGCCCCCCAATTGGCCAATGAGCAGTTCTTC. This codes for CASSQAPQLANEQFF.